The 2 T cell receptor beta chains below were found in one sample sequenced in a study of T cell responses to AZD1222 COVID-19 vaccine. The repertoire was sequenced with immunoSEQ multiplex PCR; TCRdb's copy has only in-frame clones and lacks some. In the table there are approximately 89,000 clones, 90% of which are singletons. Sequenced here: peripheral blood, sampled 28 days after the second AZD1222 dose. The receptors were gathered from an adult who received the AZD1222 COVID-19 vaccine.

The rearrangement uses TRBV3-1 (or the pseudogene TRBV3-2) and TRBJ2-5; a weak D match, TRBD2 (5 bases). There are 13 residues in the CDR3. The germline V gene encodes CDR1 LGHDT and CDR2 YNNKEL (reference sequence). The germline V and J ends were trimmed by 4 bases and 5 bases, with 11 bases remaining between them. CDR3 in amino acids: CASSPEGWETQYF. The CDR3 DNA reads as TGTGCCAGCAGCCCAGAGGGCTGGGAGACCCAGTACTTC.

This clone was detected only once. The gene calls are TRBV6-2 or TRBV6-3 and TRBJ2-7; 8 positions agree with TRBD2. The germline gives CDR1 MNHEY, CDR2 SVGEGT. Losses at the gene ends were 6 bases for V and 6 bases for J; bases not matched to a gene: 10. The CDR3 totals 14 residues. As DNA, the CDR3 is TGTGCCAGCAGCCGGCCCCCGACTAGCGCCGAGCAGTACTTC. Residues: CASSRPPTSAEQYF.